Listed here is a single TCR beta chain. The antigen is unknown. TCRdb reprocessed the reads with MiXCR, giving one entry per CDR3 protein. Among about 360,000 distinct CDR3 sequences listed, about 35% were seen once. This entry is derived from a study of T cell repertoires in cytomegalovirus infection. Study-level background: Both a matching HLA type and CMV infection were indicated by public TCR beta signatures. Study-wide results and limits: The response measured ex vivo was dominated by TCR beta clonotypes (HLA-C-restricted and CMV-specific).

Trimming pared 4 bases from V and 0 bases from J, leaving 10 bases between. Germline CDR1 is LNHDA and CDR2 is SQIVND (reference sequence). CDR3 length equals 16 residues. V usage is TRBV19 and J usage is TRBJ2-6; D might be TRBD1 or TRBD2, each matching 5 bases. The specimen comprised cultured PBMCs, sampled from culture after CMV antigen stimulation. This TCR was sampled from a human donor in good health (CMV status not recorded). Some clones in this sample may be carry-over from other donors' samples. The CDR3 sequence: CASSTGRDSGANVLTF. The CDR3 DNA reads TGTGCCAGTAGTACGGGACGGGACTCTGGGGCCAACGTCCTGACTTTC.